This TCR beta chain derives from a study of cytomegalovirus exposure and HLA in healthy donors. The study's findings and limits: Many donors carried some public TCRs, although rarity characterized most TCR sequences.

Worth noting for this clone: Its target is not known.

The PCR made use of 60 Vbeta and 13 Jbeta primers. Clones were sequenced by immunoSEQ multiplex PCR, and TCRdb holds only the in-frame ones, with some missing. The sample shows just over 150,000 clones, approximately 82% of them seen only once. The receptor was isolated from a man aged 50 to 60 in good health and CMV-seropositive. Sequences were obtained from PBMCs.

CDR3 coding DNA: TGTGCCAGCAATCCCCCAGGGGCTAGCAATCAGCCCCAGCATTTT. This gives the protein CASNPPGASNQPQHF. This chain connects TRBV28 to TRBJ1-5, with D possibly being TRBD1 (6 bases). CDR1 is MDHEN and CDR2 is SYDVKM in the germline V gene. V gave up 7 bases and J gave up 0 bases, with 13 bases separating them. The CDR3 loop spans 15 amino acids.